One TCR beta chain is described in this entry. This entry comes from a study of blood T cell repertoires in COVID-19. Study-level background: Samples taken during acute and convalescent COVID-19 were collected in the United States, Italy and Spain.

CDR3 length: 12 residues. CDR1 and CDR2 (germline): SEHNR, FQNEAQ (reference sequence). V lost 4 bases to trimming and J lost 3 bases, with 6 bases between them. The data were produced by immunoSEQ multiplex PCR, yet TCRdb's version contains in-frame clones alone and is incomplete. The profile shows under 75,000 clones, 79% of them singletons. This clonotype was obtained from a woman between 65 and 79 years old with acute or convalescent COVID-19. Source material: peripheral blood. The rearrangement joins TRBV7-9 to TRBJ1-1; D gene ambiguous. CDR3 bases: TGTGCCAGCAGCTACGGGGACACTGAAGCTTTCTTT. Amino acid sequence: CASSYGDTEAFF.